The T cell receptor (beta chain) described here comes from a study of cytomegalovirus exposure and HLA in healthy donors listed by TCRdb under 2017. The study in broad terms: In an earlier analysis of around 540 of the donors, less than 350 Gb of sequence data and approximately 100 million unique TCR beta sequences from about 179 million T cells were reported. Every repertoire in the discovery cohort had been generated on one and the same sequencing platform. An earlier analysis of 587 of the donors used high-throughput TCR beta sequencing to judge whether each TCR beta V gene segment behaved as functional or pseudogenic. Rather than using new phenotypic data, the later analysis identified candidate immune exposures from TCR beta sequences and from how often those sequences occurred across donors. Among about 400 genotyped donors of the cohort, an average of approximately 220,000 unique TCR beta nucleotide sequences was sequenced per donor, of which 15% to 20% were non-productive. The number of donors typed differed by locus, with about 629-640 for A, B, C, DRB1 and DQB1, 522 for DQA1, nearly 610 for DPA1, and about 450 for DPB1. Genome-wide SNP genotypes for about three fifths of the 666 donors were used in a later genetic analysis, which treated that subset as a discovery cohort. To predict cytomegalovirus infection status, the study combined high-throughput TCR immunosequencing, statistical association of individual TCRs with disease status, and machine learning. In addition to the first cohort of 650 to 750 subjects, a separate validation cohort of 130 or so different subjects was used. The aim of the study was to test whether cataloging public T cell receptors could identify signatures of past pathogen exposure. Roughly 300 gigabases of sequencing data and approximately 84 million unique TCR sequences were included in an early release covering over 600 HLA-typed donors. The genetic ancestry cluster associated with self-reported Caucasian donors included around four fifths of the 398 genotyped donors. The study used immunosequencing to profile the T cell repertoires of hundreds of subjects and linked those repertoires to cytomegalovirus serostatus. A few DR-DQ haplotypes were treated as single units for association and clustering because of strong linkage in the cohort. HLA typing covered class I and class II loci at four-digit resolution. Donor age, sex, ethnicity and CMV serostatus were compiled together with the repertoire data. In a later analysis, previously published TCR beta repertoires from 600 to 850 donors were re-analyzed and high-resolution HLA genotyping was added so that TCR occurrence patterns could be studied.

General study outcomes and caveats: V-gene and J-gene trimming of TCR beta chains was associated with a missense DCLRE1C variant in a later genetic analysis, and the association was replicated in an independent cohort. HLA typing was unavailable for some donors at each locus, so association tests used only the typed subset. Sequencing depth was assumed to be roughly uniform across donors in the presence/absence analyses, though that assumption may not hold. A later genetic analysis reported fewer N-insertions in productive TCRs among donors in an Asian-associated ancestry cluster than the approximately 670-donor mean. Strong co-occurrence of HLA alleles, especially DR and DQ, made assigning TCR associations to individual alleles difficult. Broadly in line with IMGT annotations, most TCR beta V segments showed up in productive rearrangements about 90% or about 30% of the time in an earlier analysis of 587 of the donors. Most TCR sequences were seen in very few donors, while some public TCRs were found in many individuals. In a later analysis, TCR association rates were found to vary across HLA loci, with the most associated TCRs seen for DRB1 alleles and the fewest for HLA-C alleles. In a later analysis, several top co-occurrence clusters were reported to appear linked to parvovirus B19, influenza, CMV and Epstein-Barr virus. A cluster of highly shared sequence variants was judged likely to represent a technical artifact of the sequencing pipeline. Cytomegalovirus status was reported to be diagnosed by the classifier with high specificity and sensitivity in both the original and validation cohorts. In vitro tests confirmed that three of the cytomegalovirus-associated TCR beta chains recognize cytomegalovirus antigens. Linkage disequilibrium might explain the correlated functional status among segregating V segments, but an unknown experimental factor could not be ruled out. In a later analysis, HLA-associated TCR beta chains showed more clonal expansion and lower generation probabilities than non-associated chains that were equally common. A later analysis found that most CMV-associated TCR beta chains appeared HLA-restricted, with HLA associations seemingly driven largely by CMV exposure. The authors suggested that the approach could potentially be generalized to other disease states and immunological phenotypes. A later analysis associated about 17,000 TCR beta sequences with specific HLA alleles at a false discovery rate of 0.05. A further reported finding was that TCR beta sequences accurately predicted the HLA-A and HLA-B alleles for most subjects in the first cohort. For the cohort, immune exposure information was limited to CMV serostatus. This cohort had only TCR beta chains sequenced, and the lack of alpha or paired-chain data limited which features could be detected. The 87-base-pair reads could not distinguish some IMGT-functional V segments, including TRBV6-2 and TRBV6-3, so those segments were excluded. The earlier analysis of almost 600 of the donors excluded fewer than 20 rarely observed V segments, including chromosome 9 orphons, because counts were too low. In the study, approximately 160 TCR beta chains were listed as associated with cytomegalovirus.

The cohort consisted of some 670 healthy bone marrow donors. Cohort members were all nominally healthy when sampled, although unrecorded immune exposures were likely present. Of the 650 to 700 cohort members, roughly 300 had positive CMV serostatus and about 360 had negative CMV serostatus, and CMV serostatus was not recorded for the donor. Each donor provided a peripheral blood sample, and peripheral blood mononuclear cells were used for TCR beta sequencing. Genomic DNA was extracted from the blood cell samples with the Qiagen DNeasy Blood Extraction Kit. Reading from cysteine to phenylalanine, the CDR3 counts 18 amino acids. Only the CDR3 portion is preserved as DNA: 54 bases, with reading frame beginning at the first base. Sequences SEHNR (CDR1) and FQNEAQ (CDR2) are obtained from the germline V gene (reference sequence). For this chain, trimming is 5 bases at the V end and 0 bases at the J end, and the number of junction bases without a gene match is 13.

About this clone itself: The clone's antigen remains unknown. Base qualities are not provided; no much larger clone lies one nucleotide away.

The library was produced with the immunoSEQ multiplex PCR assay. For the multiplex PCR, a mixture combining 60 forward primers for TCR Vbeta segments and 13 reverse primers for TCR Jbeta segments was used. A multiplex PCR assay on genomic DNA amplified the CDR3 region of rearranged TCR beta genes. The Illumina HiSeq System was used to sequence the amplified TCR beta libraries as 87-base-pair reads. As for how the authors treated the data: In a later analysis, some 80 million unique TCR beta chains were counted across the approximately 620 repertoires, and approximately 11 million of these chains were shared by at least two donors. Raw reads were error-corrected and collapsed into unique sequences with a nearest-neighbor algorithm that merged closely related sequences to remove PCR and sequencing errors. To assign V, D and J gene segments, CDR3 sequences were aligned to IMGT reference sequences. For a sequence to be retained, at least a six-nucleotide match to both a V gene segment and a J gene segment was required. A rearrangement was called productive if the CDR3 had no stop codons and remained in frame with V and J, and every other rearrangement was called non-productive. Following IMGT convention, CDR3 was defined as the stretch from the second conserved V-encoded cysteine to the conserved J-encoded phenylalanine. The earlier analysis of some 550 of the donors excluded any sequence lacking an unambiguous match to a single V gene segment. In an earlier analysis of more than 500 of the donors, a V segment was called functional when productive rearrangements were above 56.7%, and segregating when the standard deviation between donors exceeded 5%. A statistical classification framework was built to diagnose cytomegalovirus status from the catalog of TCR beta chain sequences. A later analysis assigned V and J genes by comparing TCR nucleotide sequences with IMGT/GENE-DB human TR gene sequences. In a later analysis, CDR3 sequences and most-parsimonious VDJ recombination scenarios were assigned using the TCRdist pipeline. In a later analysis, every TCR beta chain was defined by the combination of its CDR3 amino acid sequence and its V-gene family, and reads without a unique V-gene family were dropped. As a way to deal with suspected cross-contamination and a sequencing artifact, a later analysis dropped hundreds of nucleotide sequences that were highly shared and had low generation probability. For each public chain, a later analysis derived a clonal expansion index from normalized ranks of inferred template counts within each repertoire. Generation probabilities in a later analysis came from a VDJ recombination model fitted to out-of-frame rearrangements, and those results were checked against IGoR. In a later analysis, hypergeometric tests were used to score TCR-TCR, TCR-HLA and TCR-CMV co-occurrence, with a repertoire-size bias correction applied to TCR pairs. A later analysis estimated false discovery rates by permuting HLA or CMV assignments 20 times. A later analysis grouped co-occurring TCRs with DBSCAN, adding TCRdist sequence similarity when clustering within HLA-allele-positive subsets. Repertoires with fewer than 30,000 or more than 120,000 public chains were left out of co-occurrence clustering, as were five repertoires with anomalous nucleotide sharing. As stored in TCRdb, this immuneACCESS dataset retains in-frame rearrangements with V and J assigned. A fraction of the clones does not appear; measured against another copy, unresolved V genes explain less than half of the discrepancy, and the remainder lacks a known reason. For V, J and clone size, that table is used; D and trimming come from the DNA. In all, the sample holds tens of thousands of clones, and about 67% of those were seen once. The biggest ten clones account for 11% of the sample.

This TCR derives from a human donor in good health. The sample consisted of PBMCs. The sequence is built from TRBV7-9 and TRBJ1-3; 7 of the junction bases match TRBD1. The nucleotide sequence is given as TGTGCCAGCAGCCCTTTTATACAGGGGACCTACTCTGGAAACACCATATATTTT. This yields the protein CASSPFIQGTYSGNTIYF.